This T cell receptor (beta chain) derives from a study of blood T cell repertoires in COVID-19. Study as a whole: T cells, B-cell-depleted T cells, or PBMCs supplied cDNA or gDNA.

TCRdb's copy holds only in-frame clones and misses some; the assay was immunoSEQ multiplex PCR. Of just under 350,000 clones in the sample, 87% were seen once. It was during active infection that Seattle patients were enrolled and then longitudinally followed. The J segment lost 5 bases and the V segment lost 2 bases, leaving 6 bases of the junction unmatched. The CDR3 totals 14 residues. CDR1 is SGHRS, CDR2 YFSETQ, per germline. The chain carries TRBV5-1 and TRBJ2-5; TRBD2 matches at 7 bases. Sequences were obtained from peripheral blood. This clonotype was sampled from a woman in her 50s with COVID-19, enrolled during active disease. Here the CDR3 DNA reads TGCGCCAGCAGCTTAGCGGGAATAAGGGAGACCCAGTACTTC. As protein: CASSLAGIRETQYF.